Presented here are 28 T cell receptor beta chains from one specimen sequenced in a study of T-cell memory formation after mild COVID-19. TCRdb ran MiXCR on the 5' RACE reads and lists one entry per CDR3 protein. The sample has hundreds of thousands of distinct CDR3 sequences, about a sixth seen once. The sequencing input was PBMCs or a T cell subset sorted from them (not recorded which). All receptors come from a man aged 18 to 29 who had mild COVID-19 (a few samples of this study predate the infection). Cell type and time point are not known.

This clonotype was picked up many times. The chain employs TRBV27 and TRBJ2-3, with 10 bases aligning to TRBD2. The germline CDR1 and CDR2 sequences are MNHEY and SMNVEV (reference sequence). This CDR3 region has 16 residues. V trimming: 2 bases; J trimming: 6 bases; junction bases outside the gene matches: 8. CDR3 bases: TGTGCCAGCAGTTTAGACCCAGCGGGGGGGCCCGATACGCAGTATTTT. Translated: CASSLDPAGGPDTQYF.

The J gene is TRBJ1-5, the V gene TRBV6-5; TRBD1 agrees at 9 bases. Germline assignment: CDR1 MNHEY and CDR2 SVGAGI. This CDR3 is 14 amino acids long. The J segment lost 4 bases and the V segment lost 3 bases, leaving 1 base of the junction unmatched. The CDR3, as DNA: TGTGCCAGCAGTTATGGGACAGGGAATCAGCCCCAGCATTTT. It codes for CASSYGTGNQPQHF.

V and J are TRBV6-2 or TRBV6-3 and TRBJ2-7; D is unclear. There are 11 residues in the CDR3. In germline, CDR1 is MNHEY, CDR2 SVGEGT. V was pared by 8 bases and J by 3 bases, with 8 bases between. The CDR3 nucleotides are TGTGCCAGCGAAAGTTTCTACGAGCAGTACTTC. As protein: CASESFYEQYF.

This clonotype was seen many times. The CDR3 region is CASSDNAMRGQGELFF. The CDR3 coding sequence is TGTGCCAGCAGCGACAACGCGATGAGGGGGCAGGGGGAGCTGTTTTTT. V and J are TRBV9 and TRBJ2-2, with 7 bases matching TRBD1. The CDR3 loop spans 16 amino acids. V was pared by 3 bases and J by 8 bases, with 13 bases of the junction left unmatched. Germline V gene lookup returns CDR1 SGDLS and CDR2 YYNGEE.

A few counts support this clonotype. V is TRBV20-1 and J is TRBJ2-7; TRBD2 aligns across 7 bases. V shed 0 bases and J 8 bases; nucleotides not matched to a gene: 13. Germline assignment: CDR1 DFQATT and CDR2 SNEGSKA (reference sequence). The CDR3 runs 15 residues. The CDR3 nucleotides are TGCAGTGCTAGAGACTCGGCGCGGGGGTTTGACCAGCAGTACGTC. This codes for CSARDSARGFDQQYV.

V is TRBV4-3 and J is TRBJ2-3; 11 nucleotides align to TRBD1. CDR3 length: 16 amino acids. J gave up 4 bases and V 1 base, and 4 bases lay outside the gene matches. The germline V gene encodes CDR1 LGHNA and CDR2 YSLEER. In DNA, the CDR3 is TGCGCCAGCAGCCAAGGTGGGACAGGGGGGTCAGATACGCAGTATTTT. Protein product: CASSQGGTGGSDTQYF.

This clonotype was found a few times. The chain employs TRBV29-1 and TRBJ1-2; D remains unclear. Per germline, CDR1 SQVTM and CDR2 ANQGSEA. The CDR3 spans 10 residues. The V and J ends lost 1 base and 4 bases respectively, with 1 base between them. The CDR3 loop reads CSVEVYGYTF. DNA of the CDR3: TGCAGCGTTGAAGTCTATGGCTACACCTTC.

The chain uses TRBV19 and TRBJ1-5; TRBD1 is a possible D gene (5 bases). CDR1 and CDR2 from the germline V gene are LNHDA and SQIVND (reference sequence). CDR3 length equals 15 residues. V was pared by 7 bases and J by 2 bases, with 15 bases between. The CDR3 DNA follows: TGTGCCAGTACCCCGGGGCCCGGAGGCAATCAGCCCCAGCATTTT. This codes for CASTPGPGGNQPQHF.

This clonotype turned up a few times. This chain connects TRBV6-6 to TRBJ1-1, with D unclear. V lost 6 bases and J lost 4, with 15 bases in between. Per the germline V gene, CDR1 is MNHNY and CDR2 is SVGAGI (reference sequence). CDR3 length equals 14 residues. CDR3 loop: CASSWAGEATEAFF. CDR3 coding DNA: TGTGCCAGCAGCTGGGCAGGAGAGGCCACTGAAGCTTTCTTT.

This chain connects TRBV29-1 to TRBJ1-2, with D perhaps TRBD1 (5 bases). The V and J ends lost 3 bases and 8 bases respectively, with 16 bases between them. CDR1 SQVTM and CDR2 ANQGSEA come from the germline V gene. The CDR3 runs 13 residues. The CDR3 loop reads CSVEDRQGKGYTF. The CDR3 DNA follows: TGCAGCGTTGAGGACCGTCAGGGTAAGGGCTACACCTTC.

In its sample, this clonotype was seen a few times. The chain employs TRBV7-2 and TRBJ2-3, with TRBD2 matching 13 bases. Germline CDR1 reads SGHTA; CDR2 reads FQGNSA. The junction had 7 bases not matched to a gene; V was cut back by 5 bases and J by 5 bases. This CDR3 is 16 amino acids long. The CDR3 bases are TGTGCCAGCAGCAGTACCGGGACTAGCGGGGTAGATACGCAGTATTTT. Protein product: CASSSTGTSGVDTQYF.

This chain uses TRBV20-1 with TRBJ1-2; TRBD1 matches at 10 bases. Looked up from germline, CDR1 is DFQATT and CDR2 is SNEGSKA (reference sequence). CDR3 size: 14 residues. V was pared by 6 bases and J by 4 bases, with 8 bases of the junction left unmatched. The DNA for the CDR3 is TGCAGTGCCCCCGCGGGGACAGGGGCCTATGGCTACACCTTC. Residues: CSAPAGTGAYGYTF.

The V and J genes are TRBV4-1 and TRBJ2-7; maybe TRBD2 (6 bases). This CDR3 is 15 amino acids long. The V end lost 0 bases, the J end lost 6 bases, and 15 bases lay between the germline ends. Germline V gene sequence: CDR1 MGHRA, CDR2 YSYEKL. The CDR3 DNA reads as TGCGCCAGCAGCCAAGATCCCGGAGGGTATCGCGAGCAGTACGTC. Translating it yields CASSQDPGGYREQYV.

This clonotype has only a few counts. The rearrangement links TRBV29-1 to TRBJ2-2; no clear D gene. The CDR3 has 12 amino acids. Germline CDR1 and CDR2: SQVTM and ANQGSEA. The ends were cut back, 4 bases at V and 7 bases at J, with 10 bases in the middle. CDR3 protein: CSVGGVGGELFF. As DNA, the CDR3 is TGCAGCGTTGGAGGAGTGGGCGGGGAGCTGTTTTTT.

J is TRBJ1-5 and V is TRBV10-2; D is undetermined. This CDR3 contains 14 residues. V was trimmed by 6 bases and J by 0 bases, leaving 9 bases between them. Looked up from germline, CDR1 is WSHSY and CDR2 is SAAADI. CDR3 DNA: TGCGCCAGCAGATCAGAGTATAGCAATCAGCCCCAGCATTTT. Translating it yields CASRSEYSNQPQHF.

The chain employs TRBV6-4 and TRBJ1-5; possibly TRBD1 for D (6 bases). V gave up 3 bases and J gave up 6 bases, with 18 bases separating them. This CDR3 spans 16 amino acids. CDR1 is MRHNA and CDR2 is SNTAGT in the germline V gene. CDR3 nucleotide sequence: TGTGCCAGCAGTGAAAACCCTACAGGGTCGGGTCAGCCCCAGCATTTT. Amino acid sequence: CASSENPTGSGQPQHF.

This clonotype has just a few counts. This chain joins TRBV7-8 and TRBJ2-7; D gene unclear. V was cut by 8 bases and J by 3 bases, with 14 bases left in between. Germline V gene lookup returns CDR1 SGHVS and CDR2 FQNEAQ. CDR3 length equals 13 residues. In nucleotides, the CDR3 is TGTGCCAGCGGGGAACGGCAGATCTACGAGCAGTACTTC. It is translated as CASGERQIYEQYF.

The chain is built from TRBV6-5 and TRBJ2-7; perhaps D is TRBD1 or TRBD2 (5 bases each). Between the trimmed V and J ends, which lost 2 bases and 8 bases, there was a span of 25 bases. This CDR3 region has 17 residues. Germline values: CDR1 MNHEY, CDR2 SVGAGI. In nucleotides, the CDR3 is TGTGCCAGCAGTTACGGTGTCGCGGGTCAGGGTTTTCGGAAGCAGTACTTC. Its protein product is CASSYGVAGQGFRKQYF.

This clonotype was seen ten or more times. V gene TRBV15 combines with J gene TRBJ2-7; D might be TRBD1 or TRBD2, each matching 5 bases. The CDR3 has 15 residues. CDR1 is LNHNV, CDR2 YYDKDF, per germline (reference sequence). CDR3 in DNA: TGTGCCACCAGCAGAGCAATGGGGACGTCCTCCGAGCAGTACGTC. Its translation: CATSRAMGTSSEQYV.

Many counts were recorded for this clonotype. The rearrangement uses TRBV20-1 and TRBJ1-3, with 12 nucleotides matching TRBD1. The germline V gene has CDR1 DFQATT and CDR2 SNEGSKA (reference sequence). V lost 3 bases, J lost 4 bases, and 7 bases stayed unmatched. CDR3 length: 16 amino acids. In DNA form, the CDR3 reads TGCAGTGCTAGGGGGACAGGGGGCGCGTGGGGAAACACCATATATTTT. Its protein is CSARGTGGAWGNTIYF.

This clonotype appeared a few times. The chain joins TRBV5-1 to TRBJ1-4; weak D call: TRBD1 (6 bases). There are 15 residues in the CDR3. The V gene lost 4 bases and the J gene lost 2 bases, with 12 bases spanning the gap. The germline V gene encodes CDR1 SGHRS and CDR2 YFSETQ. The CDR3 spells CASSLRGVTNEKLFF. Written as DNA, the CDR3 is TGCGCCAGCAGCCTGAGGGGGGTCACTAATGAAAAACTGTTTTTT.

This clonotype was picked up a small number of times. This chain uses TRBV6-2 or TRBV6-3 with TRBJ1-5; a possible D gene is TRBD1 (5 bases). The CDR3 runs to 13 residues. Per germline, CDR1 MNHEY and CDR2 SVGEGT. V lost 10 bases to trimming and J lost 3 bases, with 13 bases between them. The CDR3 reads CATGDGLNQPQHF. The CDR3 coding sequence is TGTGCCACCGGGGACGGACTCAATCAGCCCCAGCATTTT.

This sequence joins TRBV10-3 and TRBJ2-7; D not resolved. Trimming removed 6 bases from V and 4 bases from J, with 13 bases in between. The CDR3 has 13 residues. CDR1 is ENHRY and CDR2 is SYGVKD in the germline V gene. CDR3 sequence (DNA): TGTGCCATCAGATCTGGGGTTCGGTACGAGCAGTACTTC. Protein product: CAIRSGVRYEQYF.

The chain is built from TRBV20-1 and TRBJ2-7; tentatively, D is TRBD1 (6 bases). Germline assignment: CDR1 DFQATT and CDR2 SNEGSKA (reference sequence). This CDR3 is 15 amino acids long. Trimming left V 0 bases short and J 5 bases short, with 17 bases between. The CDR3 loop is CSARDGYTGKDEQYF. CDR3 nucleotide sequence: TGCAGTGCTAGAGACGGGTATACAGGGAAAGACGAGCAGTACTTC.

This clonotype occurred a few times. The chain links TRBV2 to TRBJ2-7, with no clear D. The V end was cut by 2 bases, the J end by 11 bases, with 10 bases between. This CDR3 has 11 residues. CDR1 and CDR2 (germline): SNHLY, FYNNEI. The CDR3 coding sequence is TGTGCCAGCAGTGAAAATCAGCTTGAGTACGTC. It is translated as CASSENQLEYV.

The rearrangement joins TRBV10-3 to TRBJ2-3, with 7 bases fitting TRBD2. V was clipped by 6 bases and J by 0 bases; unmatched bases: 9. Germline V gene lookup returns CDR1 ENHRY and CDR2 SYGVKD. The CDR3 covers 16 residues. CDR3 nucleotide sequence: TGTGCCATCAGAAGTAGCGGGTCGACTAGCACAGATACGCAGTATTTT. Its protein product is CAIRSSGSTSTDTQYF.

The rearrangement links TRBV30 to TRBJ1-5; 8 bases map to TRBD1. With V trimmed by 0 bases and J by 4 bases, 2 bases remained unmatched. Germline V CDR1 and CDR2: GTSNPN, SVGIG (reference sequence). CDR3 length: 14 amino acids. CDR3 residues: CAWSVGQGNQPQHF. CDR3 sequence (DNA): TGTGCCTGGAGTGTCGGACAGGGTAATCAGCCCCAGCATTTT.

The rearrangement joins TRBV6-1 to TRBJ1-5; D uncertain. V gave up 6 bases and J gave up 5 bases, with 11 bases separating them. The CDR3 covers 13 residues. Looked up from germline, CDR1 is MNHNS and CDR2 is SASEGT. CDR3 nucleotides: TGTGCCAGCAGCGTTGACGAGCATCAGCCCCAGCATTTT. This translates into CASSVDEHQPQHF.